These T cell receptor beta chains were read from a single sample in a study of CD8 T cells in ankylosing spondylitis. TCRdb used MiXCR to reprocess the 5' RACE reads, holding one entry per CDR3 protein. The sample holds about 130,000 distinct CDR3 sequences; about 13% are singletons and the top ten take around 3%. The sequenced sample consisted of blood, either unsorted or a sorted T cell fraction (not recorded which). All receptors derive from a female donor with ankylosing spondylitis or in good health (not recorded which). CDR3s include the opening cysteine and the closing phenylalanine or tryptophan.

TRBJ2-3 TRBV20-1 CSAKKPSGGVSTDTQYF
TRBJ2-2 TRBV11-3 CASSLGTPGELFF
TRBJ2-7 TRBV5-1 CASSSDPSYEQYF
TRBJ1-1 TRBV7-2 CASSLWGNTEAFF
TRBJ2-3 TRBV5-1 CASSSAQGGTDTQYF
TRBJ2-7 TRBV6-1 CASRGEGATYEQYF
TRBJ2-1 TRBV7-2 CASSLAGGSSEQFF
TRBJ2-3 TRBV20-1 CSARMGTSFPDTQYF
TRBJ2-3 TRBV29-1 CSVDVGRTDTQYF
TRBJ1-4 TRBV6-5 CASSYSGTGVGEKLFF
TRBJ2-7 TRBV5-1 CASSLRDRGGDEQYF
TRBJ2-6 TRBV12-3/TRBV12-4 CASSVLSGANVLTF
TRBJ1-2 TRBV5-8 CASSRGQEGAGYTF
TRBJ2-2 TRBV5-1 CASSLLRENTGELFF
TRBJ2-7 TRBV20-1 CSAPRTSGRGEQYF
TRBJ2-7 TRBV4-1 CASSQDAGPSYEQYF
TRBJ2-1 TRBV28 CASYNGDTSYNEQFF
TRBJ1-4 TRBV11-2 CASSLVGPNEKLFF
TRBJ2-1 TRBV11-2 CASSTDRNNEQFF
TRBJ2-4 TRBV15 CATSSQKNIQYF
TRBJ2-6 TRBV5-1 CASSWNSGVNVLTF
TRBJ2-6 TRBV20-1 CSARDSDRGFWDSGANVLTF
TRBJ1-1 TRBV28 CASSLLWTEAFF
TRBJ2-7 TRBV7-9 CASSLLQGATYEQYF
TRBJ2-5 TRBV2 CASGHRGETQYF
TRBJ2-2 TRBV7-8 CASTHWTGALGAGELFF
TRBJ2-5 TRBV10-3 CAISADYQETQYF
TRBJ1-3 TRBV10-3 CAISEWGSGNTIYF
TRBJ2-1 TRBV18 CASGTASSYNEQFF
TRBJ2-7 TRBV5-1 CASSFFLGYEQYF
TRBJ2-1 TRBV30 CAWQGLAGVNEQFF
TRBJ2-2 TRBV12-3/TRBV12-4 CASSFQFTGELFF
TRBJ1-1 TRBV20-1 CSARATGGWTEAFF
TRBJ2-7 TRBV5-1 CASSLSRINEQYF
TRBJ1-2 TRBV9 CASSVSRVKGEGYTF
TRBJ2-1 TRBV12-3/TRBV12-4 CASSWGGTSYNEQFF
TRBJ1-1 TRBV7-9 CASKSQANTEAFF
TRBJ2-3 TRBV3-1 CASSRQGLPRADTQYF
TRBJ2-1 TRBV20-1 CSARDLGDNYNEQFF
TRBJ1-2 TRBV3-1 CASSQEAGRGYGYTF
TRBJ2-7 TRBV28 CASTLPGSPYEQYF
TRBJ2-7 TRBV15 CATSRELAGGGEQYF
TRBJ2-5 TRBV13 CASSPTGRAEETQYF
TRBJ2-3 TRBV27 CASGGLSTDTQYF
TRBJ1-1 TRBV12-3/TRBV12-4 CASSFGTEAFF
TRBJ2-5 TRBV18 CASSGAQETQYF
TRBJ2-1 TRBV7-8 CASSLVPGLAGARGYNEQFF
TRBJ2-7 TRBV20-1 CSATGSGSGYEQYF
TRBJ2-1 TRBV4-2 CASSQEASIYNEQFF
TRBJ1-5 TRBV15 CATSRGQTADQPQHF
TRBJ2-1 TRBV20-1 CSGAGDNEQFF
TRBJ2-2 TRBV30 CAWTVAGTTGELFF